This T cell receptor (beta chain) appears in the sequencing data of a study of T cell repertoires in cytomegalovirus infection. Study as a whole: Public signatures in TCR beta pointed to CMV infection and matching HLA type. Study results and limitations: Identification of carriers of CMV plus the relevant HLA was performed using cumulative public TCR beta family frequency.

MiXCR, run by TCRdb on the reads, gives a single entry per CDR3 protein. Of around 320,000 distinct CDR3 sequences listed, 8% to 9.5% were seen once; the top ten hold 3.5% to 4.5%. Regarding this clonotype: The target antigen is unknown.

The sample consisted of PBMCs. The sequence was collected from a human donor in good health (CMV status not recorded). Some clones in this sample may be carry-over from other donors' samples.

CDR3 in DNA: TGTGCCAGCAGTCCCGGGCCCCGCAATCAGCCCCAGCATTTT. Its translation: CASSPGPRNQPQHF. The chain recombines TRBV7-3 with TRBJ1-5; the D is unclear. The CDR3 spans 14 residues. CDR1 is SGHTA and CDR2 is FQGTGA in the germline V gene. Trimming left V 6 bases short and J 2 bases short, with 11 bases between.